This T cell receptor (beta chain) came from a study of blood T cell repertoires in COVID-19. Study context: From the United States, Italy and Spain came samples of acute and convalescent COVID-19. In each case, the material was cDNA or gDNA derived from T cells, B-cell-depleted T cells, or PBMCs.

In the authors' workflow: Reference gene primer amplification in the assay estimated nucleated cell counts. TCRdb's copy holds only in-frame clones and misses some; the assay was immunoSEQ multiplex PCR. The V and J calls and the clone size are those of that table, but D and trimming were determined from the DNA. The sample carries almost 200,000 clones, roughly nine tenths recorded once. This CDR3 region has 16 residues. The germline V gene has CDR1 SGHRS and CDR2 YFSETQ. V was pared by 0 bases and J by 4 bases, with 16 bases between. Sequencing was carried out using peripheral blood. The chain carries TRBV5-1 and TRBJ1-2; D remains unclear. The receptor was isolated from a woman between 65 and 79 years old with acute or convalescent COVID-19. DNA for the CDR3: TGCGCCAGCAGCTTGGAAGTTGGCAGTAGGAGCTATGGCTACACCTTC. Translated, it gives CASSLEVGSRSYGYTF.